What follows are 6 T cell receptor beta chains derived from one specimen sequenced in a study of T cell responses to AZD1222 COVID-19 vaccine. Generated by immunoSEQ multiplex PCR, the TCRdb table keeps only in-frame clones and is missing some. Among 200,000 or so clones, almost 90% were seen once, and the ten largest hold roughly 8%. The sequences come from peripheral blood, collected on day 0 of AZD1222 vaccination. Receptors were obtained from an adult in good health.

The CDR3 sequence: CASSLDQGRAGELFF. CDR3 in DNA: TGTGCCAGCAGCTTGGACCAGGGAAGGGCCGGGGAGCTGTTTTTT. The genes are TRBV5-4 and TRBJ2-2; a weak D match, TRBD1 (5 bases). The V end lost 0 bases, the J end lost 6 bases, and 12 bases lay between the germline ends. Germline loops: CDR1 SGHNT, CDR2 YYREEE (reference sequence). The CDR3 covers 15 residues. The full variable domain, with the rest looked up from reference TRBV5-4 and TRBJ2-2, is ETGVTQSPTHLIKTRGQQVTLRCSSQSGHNTVSWYQQALGQGPQFIFQYYREEENGRGNFPPRFSGLQFPNYSSELNVNALELDDSALYLCASSLDQGRAGELFFGEGSRLTVL.

This chain connects TRBV30 to TRBJ2-5; 8 positions match TRBD1. With 5 bases clipped from V and 6 bases from J, the junction kept 5 bases outside the gene matches. Germline CDR1 is GTSNPN and CDR2 is SVGIG (reference sequence). The length of the CDR3 is 12 residues. In DNA, the CDR3 is TGTGCCTGGGAGACAGGGGAACAGACCCAGTACTTC. Translated: CAWETGEQTQYF. The variable domain in full, with the rest retrieved from reference TRBV30 and TRBJ2-5, is SQTIHQWPATLVQPVGSPLSLECTVEGTSNPNLYWYRQAAGRGLQLLFYSVGIGQISSEVPQNLSASRPQDRQFILSSKKLLLSDSGFYLCAWETGEQTQYFGPGTRLLVL.

The chain links TRBV28 to TRBJ2-5, with 8 bases fitting TRBD2. The CDR3 totals 17 residues. V lost 5 bases, J lost 0 bases, and 11 bases stayed unmatched. Germline CDR1 reads MDHEN; CDR2 reads SYDVKM. The CDR3 region has the DNA TGTGCCAGCAGTCCTCAACTACTAGCGGTAAACCAAGAGACCCAGTACTTC. Translated, it gives CASSPQLLAVNQETQYF. The full variable domain, completed using reference TRBV28 and TRBJ2-5, is DVKVTQSSRYLVKRTGEKVFLECVQDMDHENMFWYRQDPGLGLRLIYFSYDVKMKEKGDIPEGYSVSREKKERFSLILESASTNQTSMYLCASSPQLLAVNQETQYFGPGTRLLVL.

This CDR3 reads CASSGLAGVIGEQFF. The DNA for the CDR3 is TGTGCCAGCAGTGGCCTAGCGGGGGTTATCGGAGAGCAGTTCTTC. The rearrangement uses TRBV6-6 and TRBJ2-1; 10 nucleotides match TRBD2. The germline CDR1 and CDR2 sequences are MNHNY and SVGAGI (reference sequence). The CDR3 consists of 15 residues. V was pared by 5 bases and J by 10 bases, with 11 bases of the junction left unmatched.

This chain uses TRBV9 with TRBJ2-2, with 8 bases fitting TRBD1. Germline CDR1 is SGDLS and CDR2 is YYNGEE. The V gene end was trimmed by 4 bases and the J gene end by 7 bases; junction bases not matched to a gene: 9. There are 15 residues in the CDR3. The CDR3 loop reads CASSITTGDGGELFF. DNA of the CDR3: TGTGCCAGCAGCATAACGACAGGGGACGGCGGGGAGCTGTTTTTT.

The genes are TRBV7-2 and TRBJ2-1, with 8 nucleotides matching TRBD2. V was pared by 5 bases and J by 5 bases, with 8 bases of the junction left unmatched. Germline V gives CDR1 SGHTA, CDR2 FQGNSA. There are 15 residues in the CDR3. CDR3 coding DNA: TGTGCCAGCAGCCGGACTAGCCCGACCCACAATGAGCAGTTCTTC. This sequence encodes CASSRTSPTHNEQFF.